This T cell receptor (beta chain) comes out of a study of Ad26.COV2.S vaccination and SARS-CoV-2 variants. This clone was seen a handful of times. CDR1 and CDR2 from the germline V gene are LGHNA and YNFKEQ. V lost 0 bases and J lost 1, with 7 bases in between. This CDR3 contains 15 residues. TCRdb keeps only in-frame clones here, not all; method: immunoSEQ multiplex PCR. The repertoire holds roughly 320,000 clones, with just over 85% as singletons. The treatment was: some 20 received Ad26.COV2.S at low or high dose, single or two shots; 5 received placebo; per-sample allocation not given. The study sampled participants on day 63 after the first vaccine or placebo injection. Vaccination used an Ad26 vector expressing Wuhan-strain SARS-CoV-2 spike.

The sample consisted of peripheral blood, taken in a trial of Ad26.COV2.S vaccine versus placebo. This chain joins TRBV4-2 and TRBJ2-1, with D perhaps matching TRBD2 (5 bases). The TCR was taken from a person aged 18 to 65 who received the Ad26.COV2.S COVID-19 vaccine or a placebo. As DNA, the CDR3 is TGTGCCAGCAGCCAAGAAGAGGGTTCCTACAATGAGCAGTTCTTC. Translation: CASSQEEGSYNEQFF.